This TCR beta chain was sequenced for a study of technical replicates of blood from a few donors. Some clones are missing from TCRdb's copy, which holds only in-frame ones; the method was immunoSEQ multiplex PCR. This table has fewer than 80,000 clones, roughly 91% appearing once. Sequencing was done on a sample of PBMCs. This clonotype was sampled from a human donor in good health. Some clones in this sample may be carry-over from other donors' samples.

The CDR3 sequence is CASSRMGRTDTQYF. CDR3 coding DNA: TGTGCCAGTAGCCGAATGGGGCGCACAGATACGCAGTATTTT. This chain links TRBV19 with TRBJ2-3; D is perhaps TRBD1 (5 bases). This CDR3 region has 14 residues. V lost 6 bases and J 1 base, leaving 11 bases between the germline ends. Germline lookup yields CDR1 LNHDA and CDR2 SQIVND (reference sequence).